The rows below give T cell receptor beta chains drawn from one sample of a study of blood T cell repertoires in COVID-19. Sequencing was performed with immunoSEQ multiplex PCR; in TCRdb, only in-frame clones are kept and a portion is missing. This sample has 250,000 to 300,000 clones, with approximately 80% found just once. Sequenced material: peripheral blood. The receptors shown here come from a woman aged 55-69 years with active or convalescent COVID-19. CDR3s include the opening cysteine and the closing phenylalanine or tryptophan. The D gene is left open where the match is weak. Clone size, where shown, is once, few, many, or a class for clones that have expanded.

v_gene	j_gene	len	d_gene	abundance	CDR3nt	CDR3aa
TRBV3-1/TRBV3-2	TRBJ2-3	15	NA	NA	TGTGCCAGCGAACCTTCGGCCACTAGATTCCATACGCAGTATTTT	CASEPSATRFHTQYF
TRBV27	TRBJ1-5	16	NA	NA	TGTGCCAGCAGTTTATCCGGCAGGTGGGGCAATCAGCCCCAGCATTTT	CASSLSGRWGNQPQHF
TRBV6-6	TRBJ1-1	13	NA	NA	TGTGCCAGCAGTGAGCTTGGGAACACTGAAGCTTTCTTT	CASSELGNTEAFF
TRBV7-2	TRBJ2-7	15	NA	NA	TGTGCCAGCAGCTACGGGACAACGGGCTCCTACGAGCAGTACTTC	CASSYGTTGSYEQYF
TRBV19	TRBJ2-7	14	NA	NA	TGTGCCAGTAGTATTTTTACGGGGGCCTACGAGCAGTACTTC	CASSIFTGAYEQYF
TRBV12-5	TRBJ1-2	16	NA	NA	TGTGCTAGTGGTATGAATTTGTATTATAACGGTAATGGCTACACCTTC	CASGMNLYYNGNGYTF
TRBV19	TRBJ1-5	13	TRBD1	NA	TGTGCCACGGATACAGGGACAGGTCAGCCCCAGCATTTT	CATDTGTGQPQHF
TRBV7-6	TRBJ2-5	17	TRBD2	NA	TGTGCCAGCAGCTTCACCGGGACTAGCCGGGAGGGGGGGGCCCAGTACTTC	CASSFTGTSREGGAQYF
TRBV10-3	TRBJ2-7	12	NA	NA	TGTGCCATCAGTGAGGCAGGGTTCGAGCAGTACTTC	CAISEAGFEQYF
TRBV6-5	TRBJ2-7	13	NA	NA	TGTGCCAGCAGTTGGGGGGTCTACTACGAGCAGTACTTC	CASSWGVYYEQYF
TRBV7-2	TRBJ1-2	15	NA	NA	TGTGCCAGCAGCCCCTCGCCCGGGTTGAGCTATGGCTACACCTTC	CASSPSPGLSYGYTF
TRBV6-2/TRBV6-3	TRBJ1-2	12	TRBD1	NA	TGTGCCAGCAGTTACGTCCCTGGGACAGCAGACTTC	CASSYVPGTADF
TRBV5-1	TRBJ2-3	15	TRBD1	once	TGCGCCAGCAGCTTGGCCGACAGGGCCACAGATACGCAGTATTTT	CASSLADRATDTQYF
TRBV4-2	TRBJ2-3	17	NA	NA	TGTGCCAGCAGCCGCTTCGGACAGACCACCTACACAGATACGCAGTATTTT	CASSRFGQTTYTDTQYF
TRBV5-4	TRBJ1-2	15	TRBD1	NA	TGTGCCAGCAGCCGGTCGGGGACAGCCAACTATGGCTACACCTTC	CASSRSGTANYGYTF
TRBV27	TRBJ2-3	12	TRBD2	NA	TGTGCCAGCAGTACCACGGGAGGTACGCAGTATTTT	CASSTTGGTQYF
TRBV19	TRBJ1-5	15	TRBD1	NA	TGTGCCAGTAGTTCGGAGACAGGGTTCAATCAGCCCCAGCATTTT	CASSSETGFNQPQHF
TRBV5-1	TRBJ2-3	16	TRBD2	NA	TGCGCCAGCAGCCTACTAGCGGGGGGGACCACAGATACGCAGTATTTT	CASSLLAGGTTDTQYF
TRBV5-1	TRBJ1-2	18	NA	NA	TGCGCCAGCAGCGGAGGGCGCGGACTTAGGGTAGCTAACTATGGCTACACCTTC	CASSGGRGLRVANYGYTF
TRBV30	TRBJ1-1	14	TRBD1	many	TGTGCCTGGAGCCCGGGGACAGGGACGACTGAAGCTTTCTTT	CAWSPGTGTTEAFF
TRBV4-1	TRBJ2-2	14	NA	NA	TGCGCCAGCAGCCAAACAGGGCTAGCCGGGGAGCTGTTTTTT	CASSQTGLAGELFF
TRBV5-1	TRBJ2-7	14	NA	NA	TGCGCCAGCAGTATTACAGGCGAGGCCTACGAGCAGTACTTC	CASSITGEAYEQYF
TRBV27	TRBJ2-5	15	TRBD2	once	TGTGCCAGCAGGGGATTGGGGACTAGTTTCGAGACCCAGTACTTC	CASRGLGTSFETQYF
TRBV11-2	TRBJ1-4	14	NA	few	TGTGCCAGCAGCCAAGACACGAAGCAGGAAAAACTGTTTTTT	CASSQDTKQEKLFF
TRBV10-3	TRBJ1-4	11	NA	NA	TGTGCCATCAGTGAGGGCGAAAAACTGTTTTTT	CAISEGEKLFF
TRBV7-2	TRBJ1-2	16	TRBD1	NA	TGTGCCAGCAGCTCGAAGGGACAGGGGGGTAACTATGGCTACACCTTC	CASSSKGQGGNYGYTF
TRBV19	TRBJ2-7	14	TRBD1	NA	TGTGCCAGTAGTATCACGGACAGGGGAAGCGAGCAGTACTTC	CASSITDRGSEQYF
TRBV7-2	TRBJ2-3	17	TRBD2	NA	TGTGCCAGCAGCTTATGGCGGGGGGGTTCTGGGCCAGATACGCAGTATTTT	CASSLWRGGSGPDTQYF
TRBV7-9	TRBJ1-1	17	NA	NA	TGTGCCAGCAGCTTATTCAGGGACTACGTGACTAACACTGAAGCTTTCTTT	CASSLFRDYVTNTEAFF
TRBV5-6	TRBJ2-7	13	NA	NA	TGTGCCAGCAGCTTCGGAACCCCCGGGGAGCAGTACTTC	CASSFGTPGEQYF
TRBV19	TRBJ2-7	17	TRBD1	NA	TGTGCCAGTAGTATGGGGGCCGGGACAGCACATCCCTACGAGCAGTACTTC	CASSMGAGTAHPYEQYF
TRBV7-3	TRBJ1-2	13	NA	NA	TGTGCCAGCAGCTCTACAGGCGTAGCTGGCTACACCTTC	CASSSTGVAGYTF
TRBV19	TRBJ1-1	14	NA	NA	TGTGCCAGTCTACCCCGGAGGGAGAACACTGAAGCTTTCTTT	CASLPRRENTEAFF
TRBV9	TRBJ2-3	16	TRBD2	NA	TGTGCCAGCAGCGTAGAGTTAGCGGGTAGCACAGATACGCAGTATTTT	CASSVELAGSTDTQYF
TRBV10-3	TRBJ2-4	15	TRBD1	NA	TGTGCCATCAGTGGGACAGGCTTAGCCAAAAACATTCAGTACTTC	CAISGTGLAKNIQYF
TRBV19	TRBJ1-2	14	TRBD1	few	TGTGCCAGTAACCCCCAACAGGGGGCTGGTGGCTACACCTTC	CASNPQQGAGGYTF
TRBV6-5	TRBJ2-1	13	NA	NA	TGTGCCAGCAGCGCAGGGAGGTTCCATGAGCAGTTCTTC	CASSAGRFHEQFF
TRBV3-1/TRBV3-2	TRBJ2-5	18	TRBD2	NA	TGTGCCAGCAGCCAACTCCCCCCCGCTAGCGGGGGGGGACAGACCCAGTACTTC	CASSQLPPASGGGQTQYF
TRBV18	TRBJ1-2	15	NA	NA	TGTGCCAGCTCACGGATGACAGGCCAAAACTATGGCTACACCTTC	CASSRMTGQNYGYTF
TRBV6-5	TRBJ2-3	14	TRBD1	NA	TGTGCCAGCAACCGGGACAGGGGGCAGGATACGCAGTATTTT	CASNRDRGQDTQYF
TRBV9	TRBJ1-2	12	NA	NA	TGTGCCAGCAGCGCCACAGGGCCCGGCTACACCTTC	CASSATGPGYTF
TRBV11-2	TRBJ2-7	15	TRBD1	NA	TGTGCCAGCAGCCGCCCGGGACAGAGCCTCGGTGAGCAGTACTTC	CASSRPGQSLGEQYF
TRBV7-9	TRBJ2-5	13	TRBD1	NA	TGTGCCAGCAGCCACGACAGGGGAGAGACCCAGTACTTC	CASSHDRGETQYF
TRBV19	TRBJ2-7	18	NA	once	TGTGCCAGTAGTGGGAAAGACCAGGAGGGAACGCAAAACTACGAGCAGTACTTC	CASSGKDQEGTQNYEQYF
TRBV4-1	TRBJ2-7	15	NA	NA	TGCGCCAGCAGCCAAGAGGGGGCTCTCGGAGGAGAGCAGTACTTC	CASSQEGALGGEQYF
TRBV20-1	TRBJ2-3	17	TRBD1	few	TGCAGTGCTAGTGGGGCATCCAGGGACAGTAGCACAGATACGCAGTATTTT	CSASGASRDSSTDTQYF
TRBV3-1/TRBV3-2	TRBJ2-3	16	TRBD2	few	TGTGCCAGCAGCCCAATTAGCGGGGGCACCACAGATACGCAGTATTTT	CASSPISGGTTDTQYF
TRBV29-1	TRBJ2-7	13	TRBD1	NA	TGCAGCGTTGAAGGGACAGGTCTCTACGAGCAGTACTTC	CSVEGTGLYEQYF